This passage covers 28 T cell receptor beta chains from one sample sequenced in a study of T cells in localized non-small cell lung cancer. The assay was immunoSEQ multiplex PCR, and TCRdb's table has in-frame clones only and misses some. The sample yields 20,000 to 25,000 clones, roughly nine tenths seen once. The material sequenced was PBMCs, taken before any cancer treatment. The receptors here all came from a man aged 35-69 years with stage II squamous cell lung carcinoma.

The chain recombines TRBV21-1 with TRBJ1-2; the table's D call TRBD1 went unverified against the DNA. TRBV21-1 is described as a pseudogene. The CDR3 is 13 residues long. CDR3: CASSRGHRYGYTF. Written as DNA, the CDR3 is TGTGCCAGCAGCAGAGGACACCGATATGGCTACACCTTC.

Written as DNA, the CDR3 is TGTGCCAGCAGGCCCGGGACAGGGGGCACTGAAGCTTTCTTT. This gives the protein CASRPGTGGTEAFF. The chain is built from TRBV5-4 and TRBJ1-1; 11 bases fit TRBD1. In germline, CDR1 is SGHNT, CDR2 YYREEE (reference sequence). Trimming took 5 bases from V and 4 from J; bases not matched to a gene: 4. CDR3 length equals 14 residues.

This clone was observed a few times. The chain carries TRBV5-3 and TRBJ2-1; unclear D gene. TRBV5-3 is noted as an ORF with a role that remains uncertain. The CDR3 has 11 residues. Trimming pared 8 bases from V and 7 bases from J, leaving 10 bases between. The CDR3 reads CASRVKNEQFF. The CDR3 nucleotides are TGTGCCAGCAGAGTTAAAAATGAGCAGTTCTTC.

As DNA, the CDR3 is TGCAGCGTTAGACCACCGAACACCGGGGAGCTGTTTTTT. It translates to CSVRPPNTGELFF. V usage is TRBV29-1 and J usage is TRBJ2-2, with no clear D. Per germline, CDR1 SQVTM and CDR2 ANQGSEA. CDR3 size: 13 residues. Trimming removed 5 bases at V and 0 bases at J, with 7 bases between.

CDR3 DNA: TGTGCCAGCAGCTCTCCCGTTTTGAGAAAAAACATTCAGTACTTC. Amino acids: CASSSPVLRKNIQYF. This rearrangement joins TRBV11-1 to TRBJ2-4, with D unclear. CDR3 length equals 15 residues. CDR1 is SGHAT, CDR2 FQDESV, per germline (reference sequence). With 4 bases removed from V and 4 bases from J, the gap between germline ends came to 14 bases. The whole variable domain, filled in from reference TRBV11-1 and TRBJ2-4, reads EAEVAQSPRYKITEKSQAVAFWCDPISGHATLYWYRQILGQGPELLVQFQDESVVDDSQLPKDRFSAERLKGVDSTLKIQPAELGDSAMYLCASSSPVLRKNIQYFGAGTRLSVL.

The chain recombines TRBV27 with TRBJ1-2, with TRBD1 as a possible D gene (6 bases). Trimming pared 6 bases from V and 6 bases from J, leaving 14 bases between. Germline values: CDR1 MNHEY, CDR2 SMNVEV (reference sequence). The CDR3 length is 13 residues. The CDR3 reads CASSLGGEDGYTF. In nucleotides, the CDR3 is TGTGCCAGCAGCTTAGGGGGGGAAGATGGCTACACCTTC.

The gene calls are TRBV9 and TRBJ2-6; possibly TRBD2 for D (5 bases). The CDR3 extends over 16 amino acids. Per germline, CDR1 SGDLS and CDR2 YYNGEE. V gave up 0 bases and J gave up 3 bases, with 10 bases separating them. The CDR3 coding sequence is TGTGCCAGCAGCGTAGTCGGCGCGGGTGGGGCCAACGTCCTGACTTTC. It codes for CASSVVGAGGANVLTF.

The V gene is TRBV5-1, the J gene TRBJ2-3, with 10 bases aligning to TRBD1. The CDR3 sequence is 13 residues long. Germline CDR1 is SGHRS and CDR2 is YFSETQ. V was clipped by 4 bases and J by 5 bases; unmatched bases: 1. The CDR3: CASSGTGEDTQYF. The CDR3 bases are TGCGCCAGCAGCGGGACAGGGGAAGATACGCAGTATTTT.

CDR3 sequence reads: CASSPGEPNTEAFF. As DNA, the CDR3 is TGTGCCAGCAGCCCGGGTGAGCCGAACACTGAAGCTTTCTTT. The chain is built from TRBV5-4 and TRBJ1-1; D uncertain. The germline V gene has CDR1 SGHNT and CDR2 YYREEE (reference sequence). V lost 4 bases and J lost 1, with 11 bases in between. CDR3 size: 14 residues.

The chain has TRBV9 and TRBJ2-7; tentatively, D is TRBD2 (7 bases). Germline values: CDR1 SGDLS, CDR2 YYNGEE. Deletions cut 0 bases from V and 7 bases from J, with 23 bases between. This CDR3 has 17 residues. The CDR3 nucleotides are TGTGCCAGCAGCGTAGGGCCAGCGGGGCAACCTCAGGGGGAGCAGTACTTC. As protein: CASSVGPAGQPQGEQYF. The whole variable domain, remainder taken from reference TRBV9 and TRBJ2-7, is DSGVTQTPKHLITATGQRVTLRCSPRSGDLSVYWYQQSLDQGLQFLIQYYNGEERAKGNILERFSAQQFPDLHSELNLSSLELGDSALYFCASSVGPAGQPQGEQYFGPGTRLTVT.

The rearrangement joins TRBV6-6 to TRBJ2-7; TRBD1 agrees at 9 bases. The junction had 7 bases not matched to a gene; V was cut back by 6 bases and J by 4 bases. This CDR3 has 14 amino acids. Germline CDR1 and CDR2: MNHNY and SVGAGI (reference sequence). The CDR3 protein is CASSGPGQGYEQYF. The CDR3 coding sequence is TGTGCCAGCAGCGGCCCGGGACAGGGTTACGAGCAGTACTTC.

V usage is TRBV6-5 and J usage is TRBJ1-6, with D hard to call. The CDR3 is 15 amino acids. Germline CDR1 MNHEY, CDR2 SVGAGI. Trimming took off 5 bases at V and 7 bases at J, with 15 bases between the two ends. The CDR3 is CASSPTRGPNSPLHF. The CDR3 DNA follows: TGTGCCAGCAGTCCTACACGAGGACCCAATTCACCCCTCCACTTT.

This rearrangement joins TRBV5-6 to TRBJ1-1, with D unresolved. The CDR3 totals 12 residues. V was shortened by 0 bases and J by 3 bases, with 3 bases between the two germline ends. In germline, CDR1 is SGHDT, CDR2 YYEEEE. CDR3 DNA sequence: TGTGCCAGCAGCTTGGCCCACACTGAAGCTTTCTTT. It codes for CASSLAHTEAFF. The variable domain in full, completed from reference TRBV5-6 and TRBJ1-1, reads DAGVTQSPTHLIKTRGQQVTLRCSPKSGHDTVSWYQQALGQGPQFIFQYYEEEERQRGNFPDRFSGHQFPNYSSELNVNALLLGDSALYLCASSLAHTEAFFGQGTRLTVV.

The genes are TRBV10-3 and TRBJ2-7; 7 nucleotides align to TRBD1. CDR3 length equals 14 residues. V lost 10 bases to trimming and J lost 3 bases; unmatched junction nucleotides: 12. Germline-derived CDR1 and CDR2 are ENHRY and SYGVKD. The CDR3, as DNA: TGTGCCAGCTGGACTCCTCAGGGGGTCTACGAGCAGTACTTC. Its translation: CASWTPQGVYEQYF.

The rearrangement joins TRBV11-2 to TRBJ1-4; D possibly corresponds to TRBD1 (5 bases). CDR1 and CDR2 from the germline V gene are SGHAT and FQNNGV. The CDR3 contains 17 residues. Deletions cut 1 base from V and 7 bases from J, with 19 bases between. CDR3 residues: CASSLVLQRGDGEKLFF. DNA of the CDR3: TGTGCCAGCAGCTTAGTGCTCCAGAGGGGCGATGGTGAAAAACTGTTTTTT.

This sequence joins TRBV28 and TRBJ2-7; the D gene could be TRBD1 or TRBD2 (6 bases each). This CDR3 comprises 13 residues. CDR1 is MDHEN, CDR2 SYDVKM, per germline. V lost 10 bases to trimming and J lost 2 bases, with 15 bases between them. The CDR3 sequence: CATSGGGTYEQYF. In DNA form, the CDR3 reads TGTGCCACCTCCGGGGGCGGGACCTACGAGCAGTACTTC.

The chain recombines TRBV18 with TRBJ2-1; D may be TRBD2 (6 bases). Trimming stripped 1 base from V and 5 bases from J, with 9 bases between. The CDR3 has 14 residues. The germline gives CDR1 KGHSH, CDR2 LQKENI. CDR3 loop: CASSPRGDHNEQFF. CDR3 in DNA: TGTGCCAGCTCACCACGGGGGGATCACAATGAGCAGTTCTTC.

This clone was recorded only once. The chain is built from TRBV5-8 and TRBJ2-7; 8 nucleotides match TRBD1. This CDR3 has 15 amino acids. The germline V gene encodes CDR1 SGHTS and CDR2 YDEGEE. V dropped 3 bases and J dropped 3; count of bases not matched to a gene: 8. CDR3 sequence (DNA): TGTGCCAGCAGCTCAGGACAGGGCTACCTCTACGAGCAGTACTTC. Translating gives CASSSGQGYLYEQYF.

This chain joins TRBV5-4 and TRBJ1-2, with D uncertain. This CDR3 has 11 amino acids. Germline assignment: CDR1 SGHNT and CDR2 YYREEE (reference sequence). V shed 4 bases and J shed 7 bases, with 8 bases lying between them. The CDR3 reads CASSPGSGYTF. The CDR3 coding sequence is TGTGCCAGCAGCCCAGGCTCTGGCTACACCTTC.

This clone was found once. V gene TRBV29-1 combines with J gene TRBJ2-1; 9 bases fit TRBD1. Germline CDR1 reads SQVTM; CDR2 reads ANQGSEA. J gave up 7 bases and V 6 bases, and 7 bases lay outside the gene matches. The CDR3 is 13 residues long. The CDR3 is CSVDRGRGNEQFF. The CDR3 region has the DNA TGCAGCGTGGACAGGGGAAGAGGGAATGAGCAGTTCTTC.

The chain employs TRBV6-5 and TRBJ1-1; no firm D call. The CDR3 sequence is 13 residues long. Germline-derived CDR1 and CDR2 are MNHEY and SVGAGI. Deletions cut 5 bases from V and 0 bases from J, with 7 bases between. DNA of the CDR3: TGTGCCAGCAGTGGCAGGATGAACACTGAAGCTTTCTTT. Translation: CASSGRMNTEAFF.

This chain connects TRBV21-1 to TRBJ1-1. TRBV21-1 is a recognized pseudogene. The CDR3 is made up of 14 amino acids. In nucleotides, the CDR3 is TGTGCCAGCAGCAAAGGAGCGTTGAACACTGAAGCTTTCTTT. Amino acids: CASSKGALNTEAFF.

This chain links TRBV10-2 with TRBJ2-7; D is unclear. Germline CDR1 is WSHSY and CDR2 is SAAADI. This CDR3 has 13 amino acids. V was trimmed by 5 bases and J by 2 bases, leaving 10 bases between them. Here the CDR3 reads CASSMAEPYEQYF. CDR3 nucleotides: TGCGCCAGCAGTATGGCGGAACCCTACGAGCAGTACTTC.

The DNA of the CDR3 is TGTGCCAGAAGCTTGGCCAGGGAAGGGACTGAAGCTTTCTTT. Amino acid sequence: CARSLAREGTEAFF. This chain connects TRBV5-3 to TRBJ1-1; possible D gene TRBD1, 5 bases. TRBV5-3 counts as an open reading frame of uncertain function. V shed 0 bases and J shed 5 bases, with 11 bases lying between them. The CDR3 has 14 amino acids.

The J gene is TRBJ2-1, the V gene TRBV7-2; TRBD2 matches at 10 bases. Germline lookup yields CDR1 SGHTA and CDR2 FQGNSA. V shed 5 bases, J shed 4 bases, and the junction held 8 bases outside the gene matches. CDR3 length: 16 amino acids. CDR3 in amino acids: CASSGRLAGHYNEQFF. The CDR3 bases are TGTGCCAGCAGCGGGCGACTAGCGGGCCATTACAATGAGCAGTTCTTC.

J is TRBJ1-5 and V is TRBV28; D perhaps matches TRBD1 (6 bases). From germline, CDR1 is MDHEN and CDR2 SYDVKM. The CDR3 loop spans 17 amino acids. The V end was cut by 6 bases, the J end by 2 bases, with 20 bases between. The CDR3 is CASSPRGVFDGNQPQHF. CDR3 DNA: TGTGCCAGCAGCCCCAGGGGCGTATTCGACGGCAATCAGCCCCAGCATTTT.

The rearrangement joins TRBV7-9 to TRBJ2-2, with TRBD2 matching over 7 bases. V dropped 4 bases and J dropped 7; count of bases not matched to a gene: 3. Per germline, CDR1 SEHNR and CDR2 FQNEAQ (reference sequence). The CDR3 contains 13 residues. The CDR3: CASSSVAGGELFF. In DNA form, the CDR3 reads TGTGCCAGCAGCTCTGTAGCGGGCGGGGAGCTGTTTTTT.

This rearrangement joins TRBV18 to TRBJ2-7; no clear D. CDR3 length: 14 amino acids. The germline V gene has CDR1 KGHSH and CDR2 LQKENI. V lost 1 base, J lost 3 bases, and 10 bases lay in between. DNA for the CDR3: TGTGCCAGCTCACCACGGGGATCAGACTACGAGCAGTACTTC. It codes for CASSPRGSDYEQYF.